This T cell receptor (beta chain) originates from a study of patients and donors after allogeneic stem cell transplantation (dated by TCRdb to the early 2020s). Remarks on this clonotype: The target of this receptor is not known. No per-base quality is available; no much larger clone lies one base away.

From a lookup of the germline V gene (reference sequence), CDR1 and CDR2 are DFQATT and SNEGSKA. The cysteine opens and the phenylalanine closes a CDR3 of 16 amino acids. The only DNA kept is the CDR3, 48 bases in frame from the first base. V was cut back by 3 bases and J by 0 bases, leaving a gap of 15 bases between them. The library was prepared using RT-PCR. The instrument was a NextSeq 550. The raw public reads went through TCRdb reprocessing: fastp at Q25, MiXCR clone calling, in-frame beta chains kept. Rows are unified per CDR3 protein, each entry keeping the most common DNA and genes. The sample table contains 150,000 to 200,000 distinct CDR3 sequences; only one count was recorded for more than 20% of them. The biggest ten clones account for 26% of the sample.

The rearrangement combines TRBV20-1 with TRBJ1-3; 5 matching bases give a weak D call of TRBD1. The source of this sequence is a human donor who was either an allogeneic HSCT recipient or a stem cell or donor lymphocyte infusion donor (not recorded which). It is not recorded whose cells these are; they may come from a transplant donor. The sequencing input was blood, either unsorted or a sorted T cell fraction (not recorded which). DNA sequence: TGCAGTGCTAGTCCCGGGACGGGTTTCTCTGGAAACACCATATATTTT. This sequence encodes CSASPGTGFSGNTIYF.